One sample yielded the 16 T cell receptor beta chains listed below, sequenced in a study of cytomegalovirus exposure and HLA in healthy donors. The PCR ran on 60 Vbeta and 13 Jbeta primers. Measured with immunoSEQ multiplex PCR; TCRdb has only the in-frame clones, and not every one. The repertoire holds about 200,000 clones, with over 70% as singletons. Sequencing was performed on PBMCs. These receptors came from a boy between 2 and 10 years old in good health and CMV-seronegative.

This sequence joins TRBV4-1 and TRBJ1-2; tentatively, D is TRBD1 (6 bases). CDR3 length equals 13 residues. The V gene lost 3 bases and the J gene lost 8 bases, with 13 bases spanning the gap. Germline-derived CDR1 and CDR2 are MGHRA and YSYEKL. CDR3 DNA sequence: TGCGCCAGCAGCCAGAGGGACACTCAGGGCTACACCTTC. Its translation is CASSQRDTQGYTF.

This chain joins TRBV6-1 and TRBJ2-7; the match to TRBD1 covers 7 bases. Germline trimming cut 6 bases from V and 6 bases from J; bases unmatched to any gene: 5. CDR3 length: 12 amino acids. Per the germline V gene, CDR1 is MNHNS and CDR2 is SASEGT. The DNA of the CDR3 is TGTGCCAGCAGCACGACAGGGAGCGAGCAGTACTTC. Translation gives CASSTTGSEQYF.

This clone was found a few times. This sequence joins TRBV5-1 and TRBJ1-1; 7 positions match TRBD1. The CDR3 runs 15 residues. Looked up from germline, CDR1 is SGHRS and CDR2 is YFSETQ. Trimming at V came to 4 bases and at J to 0 bases, leaving 6 bases not matched to a gene. In DNA, the CDR3 is TGCGCCAGCAGCGGTCGACAGGGCATGAACACTGAAGCTTTCTTT. Translating gives CASSGRQGMNTEAFF.

The chain has TRBV5-6 and TRBJ1-6, with 7 bases lining up with TRBD1. The ends lost 2 bases at V and 15 bases at J; junction bases unmatched: 8. In germline, CDR1 is SGHDT, CDR2 YYEEEE. The CDR3 covers 13 residues. The CDR3 loop is CASSFGTAGLLHF. The CDR3 DNA reads as TGTGCCAGCAGCTTCGGGACAGCCGGCCTCCTCCACTTT. The full variable domain, with the rest looked up from reference TRBV5-6 and TRBJ1-6, is DAGVTQSPTHLIKTRGQQVTLRCSPKSGHDTVSWYQQALGQGPQFIFQYYEEEERQRGNFPDRFSGHQFPNYSSELNVNALLLGDSALYLCASSFGTAGLLHFGNGTRLTVT.

The chain uses TRBV6-4 and TRBJ2-7, with a possible D match to TRBD2 (6 bases). The CDR3 contains 16 residues. Germline CDR1 reads MRHNA; CDR2 reads SNTAGT. The V gene lost 4 bases and the J gene lost 0 bases, with 16 bases spanning the gap. As DNA, the CDR3 is TGTGCCAGCAGTGTGAGTCCGGGGGATAGCTCCTACGAGCAGTACTTC. Translated, it gives CASSVSPGDSSYEQYF.

The CDR3: CASSQTANYGYTF. DNA for the CDR3: TGTGCCAGCAGCCAGACAGCTAACTATGGCTACACCTTC. V and J are TRBV16 and TRBJ1-2; the D gene is possibly TRBD1 (5 bases). CDR3 length: 13 amino acids. Trimming removed 3 bases at V and 0 bases at J, with 5 bases between. CDR1 KGHSY and CDR2 FQNENV come from the germline V gene.

The rearrangement joins TRBV7-2 to TRBJ2-7, with TRBD1 matching 7 bases. J gave up 3 bases and V 6 bases, and 11 bases lay outside the gene matches. The CDR3 sequence is 15 residues long. The V gene's germline CDR1 is SGHTA and CDR2 FQGNSA. The CDR3 DNA reads TGTGCCAGCAGGGGTGAGGGGGCCTCTATCTACGAGCAGTACTTC. Residues: CASRGEGASIYEQYF.

The chain is built from TRBV25-1 and TRBJ1-1; a possible D gene is TRBD1 (6 bases). Germline V lookup: CDR1 MGHDK, CDR2 SYGVNS. Trimming cost V 2 bases and J 3 bases, with 13 bases left between them. This CDR3 region has 15 residues. DNA of the CDR3: TGTGCCAGCAGTGAAGACACAGGGATCGACACTGAAGCTTTCTTT. Translation gives CASSEDTGIDTEAFF.

This chain links TRBV5-3 with TRBJ1-1, with TRBD1 matching over 8 bases. TRBV5-3 is an ORF for which the function is uncertain. There are 13 residues in the CDR3. J gave up 5 bases and V 2 bases, and 2 bases lay outside the gene matches. The CDR3, as DNA: TGTGCCAGAAGCTTTGGACAGGGAACTGAAGCTTTCTTT. This sequence encodes CARSFGQGTEAFF.

About this clone itself: A read error may account for a junction end that differs from germline. The chain has TRBV13 and TRBJ1-2, with TRBD1 matching over 7 bases. This CDR3 is 14 amino acids long. CDR1 is PRHDT and CDR2 is FYEKMQ in the germline V gene (reference sequence). CDR3 sequence: CASSLRGGADGHTF. CDR3 nucleotide sequence: TGTGCCAGCAGCCTGAGAGGGGGCGCGGATGGCCACACCTTC.

The sample holds a few counts of this clone. This chain uses TRBV5-1 with TRBJ1-2; 7 positions match TRBD1. V lost 0 bases to trimming and J lost 8 bases; unmatched junction nucleotides: 7. From germline, CDR1 is SGHRS and CDR2 YFSETQ. The CDR3 consists of 14 residues. The DNA of the CDR3 is TGCGCCAGCAGCTTGGGGGACAGACAGCGGGGCTACACCTTC. Its translation: CASSLGDRQRGYTF.

The V gene is TRBV19, the J gene TRBJ2-3; possible D gene TRBD2, 6 bases. CDR1 LNHDA and CDR2 SQIVND come from the germline V gene (reference sequence). This CDR3 region has 14 residues. V lost 4 bases, J lost 0 bases, and 8 bases lay in between. The CDR3 sequence is CASSTGGSTDTQYF. CDR3 in DNA: TGTGCCAGTAGTACCGGGGGAAGCACAGATACGCAGTATTTT. Combining the CDR3 with reference TRBV19 and TRBJ2-3 gives the whole variable domain DGGITQSPKYLFRKEGQNVTLSCEQNLNHDAMYWYRQDPGQGLRLIYYSQIVNDFQKGDIAEGYSVSREKKESFPLTVTSAQKNPTAFYLCASSTGGSTDTQYFGPGTRLTVL.

The chain employs TRBV7-2 and TRBJ1-2; possibly TRBD1 for D (6 bases). This CDR3 spans 14 amino acids. With 2 bases removed from V and 2 bases from J, the gap between germline ends came to 9 bases. Germline values: CDR1 SGHTA, CDR2 FQGNSA. CDR3 loop: CASSLLTGNYGYTF. CDR3 bases: TGTGCCAGCAGCTTACTCACAGGGAACTATGGCTACACCTTC.

V is TRBV19 and J is TRBJ2-1; TRBD2 aligns across 11 bases. In germline, CDR1 is LNHDA, CDR2 SQIVND (reference sequence). V dropped 6 bases and J dropped 1; count of bases not matched to a gene: 2. The length of the CDR3 is 15 residues. The CDR3: CASRRLAGSYNEQFF. CDR3 nucleotide sequence: TGTGCCAGTAGGAGACTAGCGGGGTCCTACAATGAGCAGTTCTTC.

The V gene is TRBV6-4, the J gene TRBJ1-1, with D possibly TRBD1 on 6 matching bases. This CDR3 region has 13 residues. Germline V CDR1 and CDR2: MRHNA, SNTAGT. Trimming shortened V by 5 bases and J by 5 bases, and 12 bases separated the two germline ends. The CDR3 DNA reads as TGTGCCAGCAGTCCCGAGGGGGTGACTGAAGCTTTCTTT. Encoded protein: CASSPEGVTEAFF.

This chain uses TRBV28 with TRBJ1-5, with D uncertain. The CDR3 is made up of 11 amino acids. The V end lost 2 bases, the J end lost 9 bases, and 5 bases lay between the germline ends. The germline V gene has CDR1 MDHEN and CDR2 SYDVKM. The CDR3 spells CASSLRGPQHF. The CDR3 DNA is TGTGCCAGCAGTTTAAGAGGGCCCCAGCATTTT.